One sample yielded the 25 T cell receptor beta chains listed below, sequenced in a study of T cell responses to AZD1222 COVID-19 vaccine. Measured with immunoSEQ multiplex PCR; TCRdb has only the in-frame clones, and not every one. The sample carries about 83,000 clones, more than 75% recorded once. The material was peripheral blood, obtained on day 0 of AZD1222 vaccination. These receptors were obtained from an adult in good health.

This chain links TRBV2 with TRBJ1-4, with TRBD1 matching over 8 bases. The trim removed 6 bases at V and 3 bases at J, leaving 9 bases unmatched. Germline lookup yields CDR1 SNHLY and CDR2 FYNNEI. The CDR3 has 16 amino acids. CDR3 amino acids: CASRVGRGPANEKLFF. Written as DNA, the CDR3 is TGTGCCAGCAGGGTGGGCAGGGGGCCGGCTAATGAAAAACTGTTTTTT. Drawing the rest from reference TRBV2 and TRBJ1-4, the complete variable domain is EPEVTQTPSHQVTQMGQEVILRCVPISNHLYFYWYRQILGQKVEFLVSFYNNEISEKSEIFDDQFSVERPDGSNFTLKIRSTKLEDSAMYFCASRVGRGPANEKLFFGSGTQLSVL.

The chain joins TRBV9 to TRBJ2-1; D gene unclear. V was clipped by 3 bases and J by 2 bases, with 9 bases between them. CDR3 length equals 14 residues. Germline V lookup: CDR1 SGDLS, CDR2 YYNGEE. CDR3 nucleotides: TGTGCCAGCAGCGCGTCCCAGACCTACAATGAGCAGTTCTTC. This encodes CASSASQTYNEQFF. Supplemented by reference TRBV9 and TRBJ2-1, the full variable domain reads DSGVTQTPKHLITATGQRVTLRCSPRSGDLSVYWYQQSLDQGLQFLIQYYNGEERAKGNILERFSAQQFPDLHSELNLSSLELGDSALYFCASSASQTYNEQFFGPGTRLTVL.

V gene TRBV28 combines with J gene TRBJ2-4, with 7 bases fitting TRBD2. This CDR3 comprises 16 residues. The junction had 6 bases not matched to a gene; V was cut back by 4 bases and J by 0 bases. Germline V gene data show CDR1 as MDHEN and CDR2 as SYDVKM. The CDR3 sequence: CASSSGGGLAKNIQYF. In nucleotides, the CDR3 is TGTGCCAGCAGTTCTGGGGGGGGATTAGCCAAAAACATTCAGTACTTC.

The chain is built from TRBV12-3 or TRBV12-4 and TRBJ2-3; D is unclear. This CDR3 region has 11 residues. V dropped 5 bases and J dropped 5 bases, with 5 bases sitting between them. The CDR3 sequence: CASSKVDTQYF. The CDR3 nucleotides read TGTGCCAGCAGTAAAGTAGATACGCAGTATTTT.

V is TRBV25-1 and J is TRBJ2-7, with 7 bases that match TRBD1. The CDR3 contains 15 residues. J was trimmed by 3 bases and V by 4 bases; bases with no gene match: 9. Germline V gene data show CDR1 as MGHDK and CDR2 as SYGVNS. The CDR3 nucleotides are TGTGCCAGCAGTGGAGAGGCGACAGGGATCTACGAGCAGTACTTC. It is translated as CASSGEATGIYEQYF.

This clone was picked up one time. The chain uses TRBV2 and TRBJ1-5, with D maybe TRBD1 (5 bases). The CDR3 contains 14 residues. Trimming took 6 bases from V and 11 from J, leaving 20 bases between them. In germline, CDR1 is SNHLY, CDR2 FYNNEI. CDR3 loop: CASSGTAVGGAQHF. For the CDR3, the DNA is TGTGCCAGCAGCGGGACCGCCGTTGGGGGGGCCCAGCATTTT.

V usage is TRBV7-8 and J usage is TRBJ1-6; 9 nucleotides match TRBD1. This CDR3 is built from 15 residues. V dropped 5 bases and J dropped 6; count of bases not matched to a gene: 5. CDR1 SGHVS and CDR2 FQNEAQ come from the germline V gene. The CDR3 protein is CASSIEGQGNSPLHF. For the CDR3, the DNA is TGTGCCAGCAGCATAGAGGGACAGGGTAATTCACCCCTCCACTTT.

The V gene is TRBV18, the J gene TRBJ1-2; maybe TRBD1 (6 bases). The V end was cut by 2 bases, the J end by 6 bases, with 7 bases between. Germline loops: CDR1 KGHSH, CDR2 LQKENI. The CDR3 consists of 12 residues. CDR3 coding DNA: TGTGCCAGCTCACCAGGACAGCATGGCTACACCTTC. As protein: CASSPGQHGYTF.

J is TRBJ2-1 and V is TRBV7-2; TRBD2 aligns across 10 bases. CDR3 size: 15 residues. Germline CDR1 and CDR2: SGHTA and FQGNSA. The trim removed 4 bases at V and 7 bases at J, leaving 7 bases unmatched. The CDR3 DNA reads as TGTGCCAGCAGCTCACCGGGACTAGCGAAGAATGAGCAGTTCTTC. As protein: CASSSPGLAKNEQFF.

The V gene is TRBV19, the J gene TRBJ2-4, with TRBD2 as a possible D gene (6 bases). The CDR3 covers 12 residues. Trimming pared 10 bases from V and 6 bases from J, leaving 13 bases between. Germline loops: CDR1 LNHDA, CDR2 SQIVND (reference sequence). The CDR3 loop is CATRGGGNIQYF. As DNA, the CDR3 is TGTGCCACCCGGGGAGGTGGAAACATTCAGTACTTC.

V gene TRBV7-9 combines with J gene TRBJ2-1; TRBD1 matches at 7 bases. V lost 5 bases and J lost 0; bases outside the gene matches: 7. This CDR3 is 16 amino acids long. Germline lookup yields CDR1 SEHNR and CDR2 FQNEAQ (reference sequence). The CDR3 loop reads CASSPRGTNSYNEQFF. The CDR3 DNA reads as TGTGCCAGCAGCCCCAGGGGGACCAACTCCTACAATGAGCAGTTCTTC.

The chain recombines TRBV30 with TRBJ1-3; D remains ambiguous. V was trimmed by 2 bases and J by 0 bases, leaving 8 bases between them. The CDR3 contains 14 residues. Germline assignment: CDR1 GTSNPN and CDR2 SVGIG (reference sequence). CDR3: CAWSTGNSGNTIYF. DNA for the CDR3: TGTGCCTGGAGTACGGGGAACTCTGGAAACACCATATATTTT.

The chain uses TRBV7-2 and TRBJ1-4, with D maybe TRBD1 (5 bases). Trimming took off 2 bases at V and 5 bases at J, with 21 bases between the two ends. The CDR3 sequence is 18 residues long. Germline CDR1 is SGHTA and CDR2 is FQGNSA. DNA for the CDR3: TGTGCCAGCAGCTTAAGGCAGGGTTATCGAAGTGCCAATGAAAAACTGTTTTTT. It yields the protein CASSLRQGYRSANEKLFF.

The chain employs TRBV6-5 and TRBJ1-1; no reliable D call. Germline values: CDR1 MNHEY, CDR2 SVGAGI. Deletions cut 2 bases from V and 1 base from J, with 8 bases between. This CDR3 has 14 residues. The CDR3 bases are TGTGCCAGCAGTTACGGGCAGAGGAACACTGAAGCTTTCTTT. Translation: CASSYGQRNTEAFF.

This rearrangement joins TRBV2 to TRBJ1-4, with 7 bases lining up with TRBD1. V was pared by 4 bases and J by 5 bases, with 1 base of the junction left unmatched. The CDR3 loop spans 13 amino acids. The germline V gene has CDR1 SNHLY and CDR2 FYNNEI. CDR3 nucleotides: TGTGCCAGCAGTGGACAGGGAAATGAAAAACTGTTTTTT. This codes for CASSGQGNEKLFF. Drawing the rest from reference TRBV2 and TRBJ1-4, the complete variable domain is EPEVTQTPSHQVTQMGQEVILRCVPISNHLYFYWYRQILGQKVEFLVSFYNNEISEKSEIFDDQFSVERPDGSNFTLKIRSTKLEDSAMYFCASSGQGNEKLFFGSGTQLSVL.

The V gene is TRBV7-2, the J gene TRBJ2-5; D possibly uses TRBD1 or TRBD2 (5 bases each). V was pared by 3 bases and J by 1 base, with 12 bases between. Per germline, CDR1 SGHTA and CDR2 FQGNSA. CDR3 size: 15 residues. CDR3 sequence (DNA): TGTGCCAGCAGCTTCGGGACCTCCCTCCAAGAGACCCAGTACTTC. It yields the protein CASSFGTSLQETQYF. Complete variable domain (other parts from reference TRBV7-2 and TRBJ2-5): GAGVSQSPSNKVTEKGKDVELRCDPISGHTALYWYRQSLGQGLEFLIYFQGNSAPDKSGLPSDRFSAERTGGSVSTLTIQRTQQEDSAVYLCASSFGTSLQETQYFGPGTRLLVL.

The gene calls are TRBV2 and TRBJ1-1, with a possible D match to TRBD1 (6 bases). Per germline, CDR1 SNHLY and CDR2 FYNNEI. The V end lost 4 bases, the J end lost 1 base, and 7 bases lay between the germline ends. This CDR3 has 13 amino acids. This CDR3 is CASSGTANTEAFF. The CDR3, as DNA: TGTGCCAGCAGTGGGACAGCGAACACTGAAGCTTTCTTT.

The chain is built from TRBV11-2 and TRBJ1-2; a weak D match, TRBD1 (6 bases). The CDR3 is made up of 14 amino acids. Germline-derived CDR1 and CDR2 are SGHAT and FQNNGV. The V and J ends lost 1 base and 2 bases respectively, with 8 bases between them. CDR3 loop: CASSLGDTNYGYTF. The CDR3 DNA follows: TGTGCCAGCAGCTTAGGGGACACCAACTATGGCTACACCTTC.

The rearrangement joins TRBV5-1 to TRBJ2-5; the D gene could be TRBD1 or TRBD2 (5 bases each). The CDR3 spans 14 residues. Per germline, CDR1 SGHRS and CDR2 YFSETQ. V gave up 4 bases and J gave up 0 bases, with 10 bases separating them. CDR3 coding DNA: TGCGCCAGCAGCCTGTTGGGGGACCAAGAGACCCAGTACTTC. Encoded protein: CASSLLGDQETQYF.

The V and J genes are TRBV6-6 and TRBJ1-3; D remains unclear. The CDR3 contains 14 residues. CDR1 is MNHNY, CDR2 SVGAGI, per germline (reference sequence). V was pared by 5 bases and J by 2 bases, with 10 bases between. The CDR3 sequence is CASSASQTGNTIYF. The DNA of the CDR3 is TGTGCCAGCAGTGCCTCACAGACTGGAAACACCATATATTTT.

V gene TRBV10-3 combines with J gene TRBJ2-3; possible D gene TRBD2, 6 bases. The CDR3 is 14 amino acids. V dropped 10 bases and J dropped 2 bases, with 16 bases sitting between them. CDR1 and CDR2 (germline): ENHRY, SYGVKD. The CDR3 loop is CATGGGAITDTQYF. The CDR3 bases are TGTGCCACGGGCGGCGGGGCGATCACAGATACGCAGTATTTT.

V is TRBV24-1 and J is TRBJ2-3; TRBD2 matches 10 bases. CDR1 is KGHDR, CDR2 SFDVKD, per germline. V dropped 4 bases and J dropped 12; count of bases not matched to a gene: 6. The CDR3 contains 13 residues. The CDR3 sequence is CATSELSSGGQYF. The CDR3 DNA is TGTGCCACCAGTGAACTCTCTAGCGGGGGCCAGTATTTT.

This chain's CDR3 is CASSEGFGNEKLFF. The CDR3 DNA is TGTGCCAGCAGCGAGGGATTCGGGAATGAAAAACTGTTTTTT. The chain joins TRBV7-9 to TRBJ1-4; unclear D gene. This CDR3 contains 14 residues. Germline CDR1 and CDR2: SEHNR and FQNEAQ (reference sequence). V was cut by 5 bases and J by 5 bases, with 12 bases left in between.

The chain carries TRBV6-5 and TRBJ1-2; D is unresolved. The CDR3 has 14 amino acids. The ends were cut back, 8 bases at V and 5 bases at J, with 18 bases in the middle. Germline V gene lookup returns CDR1 MNHEY and CDR2 SVGAGI. CDR3 sequence (DNA): TGTGCCAGCGGCCCTGGGCCACCCCCTTATGGCTACACCTTC. Protein product: CASGPGPPPYGYTF.

The rearrangement links TRBV5-6 to TRBJ2-7, with D possibly being TRBD2 (5 bases). The V end lost 0 bases, the J end lost 3 bases, and 13 bases lay between the germline ends. There are 15 residues in the CDR3. Germline V gene data show CDR1 as SGHDT and CDR2 as YYEEEE. Here the CDR3 reads CASSLGSGDGYEQYF. The DNA for the CDR3 is TGTGCCAGCAGCTTGGGGTCCGGGGATGGCTACGAGCAGTACTTC.